The 3 T cell receptor beta chains listed next were all sequenced from one sample in a study of blood T cell repertoires in COVID-19. Some clones are missing from TCRdb's copy, which holds only in-frame ones; the method was immunoSEQ multiplex PCR. The sample shows 350,000 to 450,000 clones, under 85% of them seen only once. The sequenced material came from PBMCs or T cells enriched from blood (not recorded which). The source is a woman in her 50s who had recovered from COVID-19.

The chain uses TRBV19 and TRBJ1-5; D perhaps matches TRBD1 (6 bases). V was clipped by 7 bases and J by 7 bases, with 20 bases between them. The CDR3 spans 15 residues. The germline V gene has CDR1 LNHDA and CDR2 SQIVND (reference sequence). The DNA of the CDR3 is TGTGCCAGTACCCCAAGTCCGGGACACTTACAGCCCCAGCATTTT. This codes for CASTPSPGHLQPQHF. The variable domain in full, with the rest retrieved from reference TRBV19 and TRBJ1-5, is DGGITQSPKYLFRKEGQNVTLSCEQNLNHDAMYWYRQDPGQGLRLIYYSQIVNDFQKGDIAEGYSVSREKKESFPLTVTSAQKNPTAFYLCASTPSPGHLQPQHFGDGTRLSIL.

Turning to this clone: At one end the junction does not follow the germline gene, possibly because of a read error. The V gene is TRBV7-8, the J gene TRBJ1-3; D ambiguous. The CDR3 contains 16 residues. Germline-derived CDR1 and CDR2 are SGHVS and FQNEAQ. The CDR3: CASRLGPGSSGNTIYF. In nucleotides, the CDR3 is TGTGCCAGCAGGTTAGGGCCAGGCAGCTCTGGAAACACCATATATTTT.

The rearrangement links TRBV2 to TRBJ1-1, with D perhaps matching TRBD1 (6 bases). V was cut by 6 bases and J by 1 base, with 12 bases left in between. The CDR3 consists of 14 residues. From germline, CDR1 is SNHLY and CDR2 FYNNEI. The CDR3 here is CASSFGQPNTEAFF. The CDR3 bases are TGTGCCAGCAGCTTCGGACAGCCGAACACTGAAGCTTTCTTT.